The 9 T cell receptor beta chains listed next were all sequenced from one sample in a study of beta chain features in type 1 diabetes. The authors reverse transcribed all of the isolated RNA, so sequencing captured expressed TCRB transcripts. Profiled with immunoSEQ multiplex PCR; TCRdb holds only in-frame clones, not every one. The table has 70,000 to 90,000 clones, around a third seen once. Sequencing was performed on stem cell memory CD4+ T cells from blood. These TCRs come from a woman under 30 in good health.

This clone has just a few counts. The chain combines TRBV11-2 with TRBJ1-1, with 9 bases aligning to TRBD1. Germline V lookup: CDR1 SGHAT, CDR2 FQNNGV. This CDR3 region has 14 residues. The V segment lost 5 bases and the J segment 4 bases; nucleotides outside the gene matches: 5. The CDR3 reads CASSPRQGVTEAFF. The DNA for the CDR3 is TGTGCCAGCAGCCCCCGACAGGGGGTCACTGAAGCTTTCTTT.

This clone was detected only a few times. The V gene is TRBV16, the J gene TRBJ1-2; D might be TRBD1 (6 bases). V lost 0 bases and J 12 bases, leaving 14 bases between the germline ends. In germline, CDR1 is KGHSY, CDR2 FQNENV. CDR3 length: 13 residues. CDR3 loop: CASSQSGGDGDTF. The CDR3 DNA reads TGTGCCAGCAGCCAATCAGGGGGGGACGGCGACACCTTC.

This chain connects TRBV30 to TRBJ1-4; D gene uncertain. With 2 bases removed from V and 0 bases from J, the gap between germline ends came to 7 bases. Per the germline V gene, CDR1 is GTSNPN and CDR2 is SVGIG (reference sequence). The CDR3 extends over 14 amino acids. CDR3 region: CAWSIGTTNEKLFF. The CDR3 DNA reads TGTGCCTGGAGTATCGGTACAACTAATGAAAAACTGTTTTTT.

This sequence joins TRBV5-5 and TRBJ1-3; 8 nucleotides agree with TRBD1. V shed 4 bases and J 4 bases; nucleotides not matched to a gene: 4. Germline V gives CDR1 SGHKS, CDR2 YYEKEE (reference sequence). CDR3 length: 14 residues. The CDR3 region has the DNA TGTGCCAGCAGCCCGACAGGGGTCGGAAACACCATATATTTT. This gives the protein CASSPTGVGNTIYF.

This clone was seen just once. V gene TRBV7-2 combines with J gene TRBJ2-5; 11 bases map to TRBD2. The germline V gene encodes CDR1 SGHTA and CDR2 FQGNSA. V lost 4 bases and J lost 2; bases outside the gene matches: 6. The CDR3 runs to 16 residues. The CDR3 DNA sequence: TGTGCCAGCAGCTCTGGGCTAGCGGGGGGACAAGAGACCCAGTACTTC. The encoded protein is CASSSGLAGGQETQYF.

As concerns this clone: Germline and junction disagree at one end, which may indicate a read error. The chain joins TRBV5-6 to TRBJ2-6, with no clear D. CDR3 length: 15 residues. The germline V gene encodes CDR1 SGHDT and CDR2 YYEEEE. The CDR3 DNA reads TGTGCCAGCGGCTCTCCAGACTCTGAGGCCAACGTCCTGACTTTC. Protein product: CASGSPDSEANVLTF.

There are a few counts of this clone. The V gene is TRBV9, the J gene TRBJ1-2, with D maybe TRBD1 (5 bases). Between the trimmed V and J ends, which lost 0 bases and 0 bases, there was a span of 6 bases. This CDR3 contains 14 residues. Per germline, CDR1 SGDLS and CDR2 YYNGEE. The CDR3 is CASSVEQANYGYTF. The DNA for the CDR3 is TGTGCCAGCAGCGTAGAACAGGCTAACTATGGCTACACCTTC. The full variable domain, its missing parts supplied by reference TRBV9 and TRBJ1-2, is DSGVTQTPKHLITATGQRVTLRCSPRSGDLSVYWYQQSLDQGLQFLIQYYNGEERAKGNILERFSAQQFPDLHSELNLSSLELGDSALYFCASSVEQANYGYTFGSGTRLTVV.

V and J are TRBV4-1 and TRBJ1-4; the D gene is possibly TRBD1 (5 bases). The CDR3 consists of 15 residues. Germline CDR1 and CDR2: MGHRA and YSYEKL. V was shortened by 4 bases and J by 4 bases, with 13 bases between the two germline ends. CDR3 protein: CASSRDLGGNEKLFF. CDR3 in DNA: TGCGCCAGCAGCCGAGACCTGGGGGGTAATGAAAAACTGTTTTTT.

This sequence joins TRBV11-1 and TRBJ2-7; D is perhaps TRBD2 (6 bases). Trimming stripped 3 bases from V and 2 bases from J, with 14 bases between. CDR3 length: 15 residues. Germline CDR1 reads SGHAT; CDR2 reads FQDESV (reference sequence). CDR3: CASSFLEGGAYEQYF. DNA for the CDR3: TGTGCCAGCAGCTTCCTCGAGGGCGGGGCCTACGAGCAGTACTTC.